The rows below give T cell receptor beta chains drawn from one sample of a study of PD-L1 blockade in urothelial cancer. Method: immunoSEQ multiplex PCR; TCRdb's copy keeps in-frame clones and lacks some. The repertoire holds about 95,000 clones, nearly 90% seen once, with around 1.5% in the top ten. The sequenced sample was PBMCs, obtained around atezolizumab (anti-PD-L1) treatment. The receptors come from a man between 60 and 70 years old with urothelial cancer. CDR3s leave out the opening cysteine and the closing phenylalanine or tryptophan.

J,V,CDR3
TRBJ2-4,TRBV5-5,ASSLGKPRQGVAKNIQY
TRBJ1-4,TRBV28,ASLPYRGATAEKLF
TRBJ2-5,TRBV7-8,ASSRQGPVETQY
TRBJ1-1,TRBV4-1,ASSHPGGGRTEAF
TRBJ2-7,TRBV7-9,ASSLVGQGYEQY
TRBJ2-6,TRBV7-9,ASSRGGAGANVLT
TRBJ2-7,TRBV6-7,ASSFRREDYEQY
TRBJ1-1,TRBV5-1,ASSPGQTYTEAF
TRBJ2-5,TRBV6-1,ASSEGGRGTQY
TRBJ2-5,TRBV9,ARSGERGGMETQY
TRBJ1-4,TRBV7-6,ASSPLAGSGDEKLF
TRBJ1-2,TRBV5-1,ASSLGASMGYT
TRBJ2-7,TRBV7-8,ASSSSRGLFYEQY
TRBJ2-4,TRBV4-1,ASSQGGRGAGENIQY
TRBJ1-2,TRBV27,ASSSNTRGVNYGYT
TRBJ1-2,TRBV27,ASSPTPGTVLYGYT
TRBJ2-7,TRBV29-1,SVISGSSYEQY
TRBJ2-5,TRBV2,ASSEKTGSWETQY
TRBJ2-1,TRBV7-2,ASSVPGQISGNEQF
TRBJ1-3,TRBV7-2,ASSIGHYSGNTIY
TRBJ1-4,TRBV6-1,ASSGFHRAGNEKLF
TRBJ1-2,TRBV5-6,ASSLSGRATNYGYT
TRBJ2-5,TRBV5-1,ASSKTGGPGETQY
TRBJ2-7,TRBV5-1,ASSLVGSESSYEQY
TRBJ2-3,TRBV4-2,ASRPRGAGGTDTQY
TRBJ1-2,TRBV6-4,ASRGDSHYGYT
TRBJ1-2,TRBV18,ASSPTPGESEGYT
TRBJ1-3,TRBV6-1,ASSIQGLSGNTIY
TRBJ2-5,TRBV7-2,ASSPTLGAGGETQY
TRBJ2-6,TRBV6-5,ASRQAPYGANVLT
TRBJ2-7,TRBV6-5,ASNPTGGVGEQY
TRBJ2-3,TRBV4-1,ASTKWATGADTQY
TRBJ2-7,TRBV6-6,ASSRGQGSYEQY
TRBJ2-1,TRBV15,ATSTRDSRTSGRGAYNEQF
TRBJ2-2,TRBV7-2,ASSQTGGGAGGELF
TRBJ1-3,TRBV6-5,ASRGTGQGNTIY
TRBJ2-7,TRBV6-1,ASSATWGGASSYEQY
TRBJ1-2,TRBV29-1,SVERGGGYGYT
TRBJ1-5,TRBV4-3,ASSQDWAGGQPQH
TRBJ2-7,TRBV4-2,ASSQEGFGGTTYEQY
TRBJ2-5,TRBV19,ASSDTSGRIETQY
TRBJ2-5,TRBV7-3,ASSSGTGETQY
TRBJ2-7,TRBV27,ASSRFGLAGGPRDEQY
TRBJ2-7,TRBV2,ASRQGVSEQY